The rows below give T cell receptor beta chains drawn from one sample of a study of CD8 T cells in ankylosing spondylitis. MiXCR, run by TCRdb on the 5' RACE reads, gives a single entry per CDR3 protein. In the table there are fewer than 550,000 distinct CDR3 sequences, about 5% of which are singletons. Material for sequencing was blood, either unsorted or a sorted T cell fraction (not recorded which). The origin of the receptors is a male donor with ankylosing spondylitis. Each CDR3 is given with its conserved first and last residue. Fields, in order: D gene, CDR3 length, clone size, J gene, V gene, CDR3 DNA, CDR3 protein. D genes are given only for firm matches. A row's size may be missing; if present it is once, few, many or a size class.

D: NA
length: 13
size: NA
J: TRBJ2-5
V: TRBV27
DNA: TGTGCCAGCAGTCCGGGGACTGGAGCGACCCAGTACTTC
CDR3: CASSPGTGATQYF

D: NA
length: 14
size: few
J: TRBJ2-2
V: TRBV7-2
DNA: TGTGCCAGCAGCAGAGGGACCGACCGCGGGGAGCTGTTTTTT
CDR3: CASSRGTDRGELFF

D: TRBD1
length: 13
size: NA
J: TRBJ1-4
V: TRBV6-1
DNA: TGTGCCAGCAGATTGACAGGGGCTGAAAAACTGTTTTTT
CDR3: CASRLTGAEKLFF

D: NA
length: 16
size: many
J: TRBJ2-7
V: TRBV27
DNA: TGTGCCAGCAGTTTATCGATGGGGGCCCTAGCGTACGAGCAGTACTTC
CDR3: CASSLSMGALAYEQYF

D: NA
length: 14
size: many
J: TRBJ1-5
V: TRBV18
DNA: TGTGCCAGCTCACCTAACAGGGCCAATCAGCCCCAGCATTTT
CDR3: CASSPNRANQPQHF

D: TRBD1
length: 17
size: few
J: TRBJ2-2
V: TRBV2
DNA: TGTGCCAGCAGTCCAGGACAGGCACCCACCTACACCGGGGAGCTGTTTTTT
CDR3: CASSPGQAPTYTGELFF

D: TRBD1
length: 12
size: many
J: TRBJ1-1
V: TRBV10-3
DNA: TGTGCCATCAGTGGGGGGACAGGTGAAGCTTTCTTT
CDR3: CAISGGTGEAFF

D: NA
length: 14
size: many
J: TRBJ2-7
V: TRBV29-1
DNA: TGCAGCGTCCTCTTCGCGGACAGCTCCTACGAGCAGTACTTC
CDR3: CSVLFADSSYEQYF

D: TRBD2
length: 17
size: NA
J: TRBJ2-7
V: TRBV4-1
DNA: TGCGCCAGCAGCCAAGGGACTAGCGGGAGAGGGGTCTACGAGCAGTACTTC
CDR3: CASSQGTSGRGVYEQYF

D: NA
length: 13
size: many
J: TRBJ2-7
V: TRBV10-3
DNA: TGTGCCATCAACGAACCTCCCACCTACGAGCAGTACTTC
CDR3: CAINEPPTYEQYF

D: TRBD1
length: 17
size: many
J: TRBJ1-2
V: TRBV5-1
DNA: TGCGCCAGCAGCTTGGAGGGACAGGGAGTGAGCGACTATGGCTACACCTTC
CDR3: CASSLEGQGVSDYGYTF

D: NA
length: 15
size: many
J: TRBJ2-2
V: TRBV5-1
DNA: TGCGCCAGCAGCTTGGAGGTCTACCGTGCCGGGGAGCTGTTTTTT
CDR3: CASSLEVYRAGELFF

D: NA
length: 15
size: many
J: TRBJ2-7
V: TRBV7-2
DNA: TGTGCCAGCAGCTTGTTCGGGACTGATCCCTACGAGCAGTACTTC
CDR3: CASSLFGTDPYEQYF

D: TRBD2
length: 15
size: many
J: TRBJ2-7
V: TRBV4-2
DNA: TGTGCCAGCAGCGCCCGGACTAGCGGGAACTACGAGCAGTACTTC
CDR3: CASSARTSGNYEQYF

D: NA
length: 15
size: many
J: TRBJ2-5
V: TRBV11-2
DNA: TGTGCCAGCAGCTTATTTGGACAGTCAAGAATGACCCAGTACTTC
CDR3: CASSLFGQSRMTQYF

D: NA
length: 15
size: many
J: TRBJ2-1
V: TRBV29-1
DNA: TGCAGCGTTGATAGGCGCCGGAGCTCCTACAATGAGCAGTTCTTC
CDR3: CSVDRRRSSYNEQFF

D: NA
length: 14
size: many
J: TRBJ2-1
V: TRBV12-3/TRBV12-4
DNA: TGTGCCAGCAGTCCGGGACATGAGAACAATGAGCAGTTCTTC
CDR3: CASSPGHENNEQFF

D: TRBD2
length: 15
size: many
J: TRBJ2-1
V: TRBV20-1
DNA: TGCAGTGCACAGGGGACTAGCGGGACCTACAATGAGCAGTTCTTC
CDR3: CSAQGTSGTYNEQFF

D: TRBD1
length: 15
size: many
J: TRBJ1-2
V: TRBV6-1
DNA: TGTGCCAGCAAAAGGGACAGGGGAACTAGCTATGGCTACACCTTC
CDR3: CASKRDRGTSYGYTF

D: NA
length: 12
size: many
J: TRBJ2-3
V: TRBV7-9
DNA: TGTGCCAGCAGCCCTCCTTCTCCTACGCAGTATTTT
CDR3: CASSPPSPTQYF

D: NA
length: 14
size: many
J: TRBJ2-3
V: TRBV6-1
DNA: TGTGCCAGCAACACCCCATGGATCACAGATACGCAGTATTTT
CDR3: CASNTPWITDTQYF

D: NA
length: 14
size: many
J: TRBJ2-6
V: TRBV6-1
DNA: TGTGCCAGCACCCTCCAACTCGGGGCCAACGTCCTGACTTTC
CDR3: CASTLQLGANVLTF

D: TRBD1
length: 13
size: many
J: TRBJ2-7
V: TRBV29-1
DNA: TGCAGCGCTGGGACAGGGAACTCCTACGAGCAGTACTTC
CDR3: CSAGTGNSYEQYF

D: NA
length: 14
size: NA
J: TRBJ1-4
V: TRBV18
DNA: TGTGCCAGCTCACCAACACCAACGGGAGAAAAACTGTTTTTT
CDR3: CASSPTPTGEKLFF

D: NA
length: 12
size: many
J: TRBJ2-7
V: TRBV6-6
DNA: TGTGCCAGCAGGCCACAGGCGTACGAGCAGTACTTC
CDR3: CASRPQAYEQYF